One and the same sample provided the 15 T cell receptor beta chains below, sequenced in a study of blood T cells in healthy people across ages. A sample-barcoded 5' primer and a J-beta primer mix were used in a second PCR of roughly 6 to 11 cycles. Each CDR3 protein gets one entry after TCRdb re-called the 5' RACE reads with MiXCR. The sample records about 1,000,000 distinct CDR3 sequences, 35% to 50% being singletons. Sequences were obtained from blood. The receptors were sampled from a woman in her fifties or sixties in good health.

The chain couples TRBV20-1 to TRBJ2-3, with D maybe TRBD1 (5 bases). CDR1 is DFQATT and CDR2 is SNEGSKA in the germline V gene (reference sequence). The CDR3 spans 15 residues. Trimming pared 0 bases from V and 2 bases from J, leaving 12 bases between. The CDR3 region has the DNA TGCAGTGCTAGAGATGCGGCAGGGTACACAGATACGCAGTATTTT. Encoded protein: CSARDAAGYTDTQYF.

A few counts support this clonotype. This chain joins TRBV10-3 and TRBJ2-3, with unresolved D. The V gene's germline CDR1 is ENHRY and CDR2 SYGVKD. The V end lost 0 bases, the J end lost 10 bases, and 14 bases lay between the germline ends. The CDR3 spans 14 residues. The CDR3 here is CAISESSDVGAQYF. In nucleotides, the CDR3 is TGTGCCATCAGTGAGTCTTCCGACGTCGGTGCGCAGTATTTT.

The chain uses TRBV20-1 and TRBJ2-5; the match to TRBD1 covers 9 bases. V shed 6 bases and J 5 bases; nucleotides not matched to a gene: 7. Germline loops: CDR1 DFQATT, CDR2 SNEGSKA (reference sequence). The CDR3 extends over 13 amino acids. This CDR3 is CSAMDRGRETQYF. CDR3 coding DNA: TGCAGTGCAATGGACAGGGGACGGGAGACCCAGTACTTC.

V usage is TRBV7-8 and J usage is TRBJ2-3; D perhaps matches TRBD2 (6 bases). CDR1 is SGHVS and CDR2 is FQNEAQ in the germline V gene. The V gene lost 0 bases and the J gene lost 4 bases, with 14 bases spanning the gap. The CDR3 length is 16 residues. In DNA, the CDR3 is TGTGCCAGCAGCTTAGCGGGACTCCGAGGGTCAGATACGCAGTATTTT. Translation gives CASSLAGLRGSDTQYF. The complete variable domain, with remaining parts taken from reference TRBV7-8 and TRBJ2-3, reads GAGVSQSPRYKVAKRGQDVALRCDPISGHVSLFWYQQALGQGPEFLTYFQNEAQLDKSGLPSDRFFAERPEGSVSTLKIQRTQQEDSAVYLCASSLAGLRGSDTQYFGPGTRLTVL.

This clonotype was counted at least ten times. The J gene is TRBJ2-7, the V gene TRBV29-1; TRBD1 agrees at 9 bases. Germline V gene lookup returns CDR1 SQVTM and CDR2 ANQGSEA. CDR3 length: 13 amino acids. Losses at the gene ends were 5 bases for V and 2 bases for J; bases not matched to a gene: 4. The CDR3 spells CSVPGTGTYEQYF. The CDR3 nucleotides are TGCAGCGTTCCCGGGACAGGGACCTACGAGCAGTACTTC.

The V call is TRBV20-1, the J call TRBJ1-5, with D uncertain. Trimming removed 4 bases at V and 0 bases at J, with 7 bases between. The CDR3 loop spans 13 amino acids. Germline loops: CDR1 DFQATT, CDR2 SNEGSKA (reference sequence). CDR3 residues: CSATSNSNQPQHF. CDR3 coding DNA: TGCAGTGCTACCAGCAATAGCAATCAGCCCCAGCATTTT.

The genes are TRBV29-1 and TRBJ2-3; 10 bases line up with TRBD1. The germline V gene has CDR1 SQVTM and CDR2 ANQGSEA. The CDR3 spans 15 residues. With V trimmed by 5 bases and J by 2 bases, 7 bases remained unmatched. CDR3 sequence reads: CSVKSGTGDTDTQYF. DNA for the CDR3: TGCAGCGTTAAATCAGGGACAGGGGACACAGATACGCAGTATTTT.

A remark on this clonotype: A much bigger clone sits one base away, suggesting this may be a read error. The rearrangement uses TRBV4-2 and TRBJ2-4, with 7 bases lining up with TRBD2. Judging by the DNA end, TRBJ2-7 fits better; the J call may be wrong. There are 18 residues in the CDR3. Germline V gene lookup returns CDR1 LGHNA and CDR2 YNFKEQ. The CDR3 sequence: CASSQEGDSGSSSYEQYF. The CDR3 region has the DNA TGTGCCAGCAGCCAAGAAGGCGATAGCGGGTCCTCCTCCTACGAGCAGTACTTC.

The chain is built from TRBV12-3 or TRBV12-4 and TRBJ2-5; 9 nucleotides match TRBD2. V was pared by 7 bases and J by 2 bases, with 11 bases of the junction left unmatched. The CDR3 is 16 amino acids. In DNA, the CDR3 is TGTGCCAGCAAAATAGGGTGGCGGGAGGGGCAAGAGACCCAGTACTTC. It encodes CASKIGWREGQETQYF.

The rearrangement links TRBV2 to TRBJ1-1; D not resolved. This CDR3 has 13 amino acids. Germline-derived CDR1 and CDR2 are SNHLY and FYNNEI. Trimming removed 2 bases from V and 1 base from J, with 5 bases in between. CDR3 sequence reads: CASSENRNTEAFF. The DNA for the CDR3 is TGTGCCAGCAGTGAAAATCGGAACACTGAAGCTTTCTTT.

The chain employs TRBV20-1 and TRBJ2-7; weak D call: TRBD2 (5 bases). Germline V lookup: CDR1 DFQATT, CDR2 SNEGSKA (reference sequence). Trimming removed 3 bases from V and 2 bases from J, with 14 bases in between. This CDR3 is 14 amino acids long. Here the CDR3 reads CSARDSSRTYEQYF. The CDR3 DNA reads TGCAGTGCTAGGGACTCTTCTAGGACCTACGAGCAGTACTTC.

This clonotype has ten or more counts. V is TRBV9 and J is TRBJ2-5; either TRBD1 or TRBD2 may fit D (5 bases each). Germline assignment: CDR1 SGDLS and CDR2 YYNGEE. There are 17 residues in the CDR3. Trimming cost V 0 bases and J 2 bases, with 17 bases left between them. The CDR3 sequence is CASSVGAGAALQETQYF. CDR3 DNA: TGTGCCAGCAGCGTAGGGGCCGGGGCTGCCCTTCAAGAGACCCAGTACTTC.

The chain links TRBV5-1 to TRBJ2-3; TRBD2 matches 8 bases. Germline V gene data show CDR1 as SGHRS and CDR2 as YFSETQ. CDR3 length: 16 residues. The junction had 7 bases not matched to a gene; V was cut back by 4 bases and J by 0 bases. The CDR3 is CASSPLLAESTDTQYF. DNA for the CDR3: TGCGCCAGCAGCCCGCTACTAGCGGAGAGCACAGATACGCAGTATTTT.

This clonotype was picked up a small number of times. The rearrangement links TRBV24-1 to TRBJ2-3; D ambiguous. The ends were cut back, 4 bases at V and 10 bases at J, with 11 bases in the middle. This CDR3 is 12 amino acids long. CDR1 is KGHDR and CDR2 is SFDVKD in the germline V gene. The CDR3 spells CATSEPTRPQYF. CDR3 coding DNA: TGTGCCACCAGTGAGCCGACGAGACCGCAGTATTTT.

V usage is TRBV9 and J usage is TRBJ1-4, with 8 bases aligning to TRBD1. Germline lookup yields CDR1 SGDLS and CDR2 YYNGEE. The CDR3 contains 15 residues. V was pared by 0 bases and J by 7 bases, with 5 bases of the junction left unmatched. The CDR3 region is CASSVEVQGAEKLFF. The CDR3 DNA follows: TGTGCCAGCAGCGTAGAGGTTCAGGGGGCTGAAAAACTGTTTTTT.